One T cell receptor beta chain is described in this entry. CDR3 length: 15 residues. Trimming cost V 3 bases and J 0 bases; bases outside gene matches: 1. The data are from a study of blood T cell repertoires in COVID-19. This table comes from immunoSEQ multiplex PCR, and its TCRdb copy is limited to in-frame clones, with some not included. The table lists about 190,000 clones, approximately 84% of them singletons. The sample was peripheral blood. The origin of this receptor is a woman in her 70s with active or convalescent COVID-19. This chain connects TRBV23-1 to TRBJ2-5; 10 nucleotides match TRBD1. TRBV23-1 is labeled an ORF, and its function is uncertain. For the CDR3, the DNA is TGCGCCAGCAGTCAGGGACAGGGGAACCAAGAGACCCAGTACTTC. Translated: CASSQGQGNQETQYF.